This T cell receptor (beta chain) was identified in a study of T-cell memory formation after mild COVID-19. Looking at the study overall: TCR clusters mostly belonged to single donors. Study outcomes and limitations: Nothing confirmed that second-wave clones peaking on day 37 were specific for SARS-CoV-2.

V lost 4 bases, J lost 0 bases, and 13 bases lay in between. The CDR3 is 16 amino acids. Germline values: CDR1 SGHRS, CDR2 YFSETQ. In its sample, this clonotype was seen a few times. Antigen unknown. 5'RACE, which relied on constant-segment primers, yielded TCR alpha and TCR beta cDNA libraries carrying sample barcodes and UMIs. TCRdb used MiXCR to reprocess the 5' RACE reads, holding one entry per CDR3 protein. The data show approximately 300,000 distinct CDR3 sequences, approximately 19% seen once. Sequencing was performed on PBMCs or a T cell subset sorted from them (not recorded which). The V and J genes are TRBV5-1 and TRBJ2-2, with no clear D. This TCR came from a man between 18 and 29 years old who had mild COVID-19 (a few samples of this study predate the infection). Cell type and time point are not known. The DNA for the CDR3 is TGCGCCAGCAGCGGGATGCGGACCGCGAACACCGGGGAGCTGTTTTTT. This sequence encodes CASSGMRTANTGELFF.